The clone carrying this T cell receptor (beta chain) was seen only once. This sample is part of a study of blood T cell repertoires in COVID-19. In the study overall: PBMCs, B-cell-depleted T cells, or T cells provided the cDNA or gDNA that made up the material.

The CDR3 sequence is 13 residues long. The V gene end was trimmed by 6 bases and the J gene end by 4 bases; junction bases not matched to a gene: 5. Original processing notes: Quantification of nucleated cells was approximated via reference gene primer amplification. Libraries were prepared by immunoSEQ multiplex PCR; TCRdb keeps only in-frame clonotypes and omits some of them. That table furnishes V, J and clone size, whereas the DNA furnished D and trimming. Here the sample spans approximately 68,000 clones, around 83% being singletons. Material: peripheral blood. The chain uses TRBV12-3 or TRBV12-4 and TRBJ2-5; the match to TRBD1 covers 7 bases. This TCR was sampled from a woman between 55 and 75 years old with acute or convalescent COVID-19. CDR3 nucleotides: TGTGCCAGCAGACAGGGGTGGAGAGAGACCCAGTACTTC. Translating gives CASRQGWRETQYF.